The clone carrying this TCR beta chain was observed a few times. Its antigen is unidentified. The length of the CDR3 is 14 residues. Germline V gene data show CDR1 as GTSNPN and CDR2 as SVGIG (reference sequence). These data are taken from a study of cytomegalovirus exposure and HLA in healthy donors. General study findings and limits: According to reports, the classifier identified cytomegalovirus status with high specificity and sensitivity.

This PCR relied on a set of 60 Vbeta primers and 13 Jbeta primers. The data were produced by immunoSEQ multiplex PCR, yet TCRdb's version contains in-frame clones alone and is incomplete. The sample has 95,000 to 150,000 clones, about 8.6% seen once. The V call is TRBV30, the J call TRBJ2-3; 9 bases map to TRBD2. This receptor was identified in a middle-aged woman in good health and CMV-seropositive. What was sequenced was PBMCs. DNA of the CDR3: TGTGTTCAAAGCGGGGGGTCGAGCACAGATACGCAGTATTTT. Protein sequence: CVQSGGSSTDTQYF.